The rows below give T cell receptor beta chains drawn from one sample of a study of response to subunit inactivated influenza vaccine. MiXCR, applied by TCRdb to the RT-PCR reads, yields one record per CDR3 protein. Found here are roughly 760,000 distinct CDR3 sequences, about 20% of them singletons; the top ten hold roughly 10%. The source material was PBMCs from blood, sampled 5 days after vaccination. These receptors were obtained from a man between 50 and 59 years old who received an inactivated influenza vaccine. Each CDR3 is given with its conserved first and last residue. D genes are given only for firm matches. Only some rows state a clone size, as once, few, many or a class for expanded clones.

>TRBV27|TRBJ1-2|TRBD1|-
CASSLNRGSGYTF
TGTGCCAGCAGTCTCAACAGGGGCAGTGGCTACACCTTC
>TRBV7-2|TRBJ2-1|-|few
CASSLSRDNEQFF
TGTGCCAGCAGCTTGTCGAGAGACAATGAGCAGTTCTTC
>TRBV20-1|TRBJ1-2|-|many
CSARDPPRESINYGYTF
TGCAGTGCTAGAGATCCCCCCAGGGAATCCATTAACTATGGCTACACCTTC
>TRBV28|TRBJ2-1|TRBD1|many
CASSLLRGQYNEQFF
TGTGCCAGCAGTTTATTAAGGGGACAGTACAATGAGCAGTTCTTC
>TRBV12-3/TRBV12-4|TRBJ2-5|-|few
CASSLTTGAETQYF
TGTGCCAGCAGTCTCACGACGGGCGCTGAGACCCAGTACTTC
>TRBV13|TRBJ2-1|-|-
CASTRLGEQFF
TGTGCCAGCACCAGGTTGGGTGAGCAGTTCTTC
>TRBV20-1|TRBJ2-1|TRBD2|few
CSARVTAGGLNEQFF
TGCAGTGCTAGGGTAACAGCGGGAGGGCTGAATGAGCAGTTCTTC
>TRBV12-3/TRBV12-4|TRBJ2-1|TRBD2|few
CASSLLAAEQFF
TGTGCCAGCAGTTTGCTAGCGGCTGAGCAGTTCTTC
>TRBV7-2|TRBJ1-6|-|many
CASSWTLPSPLHF
TGTGCCAGCAGCTGGACACTTCCCTCACCCCTCCACTTT
>TRBV29-1|TRBJ2-7|TRBD2|few
CSVEVPTSGRVYEQYF
TGCAGCGTTGAAGTTCCCACTAGCGGGAGAGTATACGAGCAGTACTTC
>TRBV20-1|TRBJ2-3|TRBD2|-
CSARDALWTSRSRDTQYF
TGCAGTGCTAGAGACGCCCTTTGGACTAGCCGGAGTAGAGATACGCAGTATTTT
>TRBV25-1|TRBJ2-3|-|many
CASSDMISTDTQYF
TGTGCCAGCAGTGACATGATTAGCACAGATACGCAGTATTTT
>TRBV9|TRBJ2-5|-|-
CASSVADSQETQYF
TGTGCCAGCAGCGTTGCGGACAGCCAAGAGACCCAGTACTTC
>TRBV20-1|TRBJ2-3|TRBD2|-
CSARSLAGVDDTQYF
TGCAGTGCTAGGTCCCTAGCGGGAGTAGATGATACGCAGTATTTT
>TRBV18|TRBJ2-6|-|few
CASSLAGQVFSGANVLTF
TGTGCCAGCTCACTAGCGGGACAGGTGTTTTCTGGGGCCAACGTCCTGACTTTC
>TRBV11-2|TRBJ2-2|TRBD1|-
CASLDRGAGELFF
TGTGCCAGCTTAGACAGGGGAGCCGGGGAGCTGTTTTTT
>TRBV27|TRBJ1-1|-|-
CASSFRGYTEAFF
TGTGCCAGCAGTTTCCGGGGGTACACTGAAGCTTTCTTT
>TRBV7-2|TRBJ2-5|TRBD1|-
CASSLGQGGGETQYF
TGTGCCAGCAGCTTGGGACAGGGGGGTGGGGAGACCCAGTACTTC
>TRBV7-9|TRBJ2-1|TRBD2|-
CASSPPRLAGQFF
TGTGCCAGCAGCCCCCCACGACTAGCCGGGCAGTTCTTC
>TRBV28|TRBJ2-6|-|-
CASRAQGLRSANVLTF
TGTGCCAGCAGAGCTCAGGGTCTCAGATCCGCCAACGTCCTGACTTTC
>TRBV4-3|TRBJ2-1|TRBD2|-
CASSQVGGRVGEQFF
TGCGCCAGCAGCCAAGTAGGCGGGAGGGTCGGAGAGCAGTTCTTC
>TRBV10-3|TRBJ2-2|-|few
CAATGMGDTGELFF
TGTGCCGCCACAGGGATGGGGGACACCGGGGAGCTGTTTTTT
>TRBV3-1|TRBJ1-2|TRBD1|once
CASSQGDRGSYGYTF
TGTGCCAGCAGCCAAGGGGACAGGGGTAGCTATGGCTACACCTTC
>TRBV10-3|TRBJ2-6|-|-
CAISVEPRTSGANVLTF
TGTGCCATCAGTGTCGAGCCCCGAACCTCTGGGGCCAACGTCCTGACTTTC
>TRBV6-1|TRBJ1-5|-|few
CASSTGPRISNQPQHF
TGTGCCAGCAGTACGGGACCGCGAATTAGCAATCAGCCCCAGCATTTT
>TRBV20-1|TRBJ2-1|-|-
CSASGNSNEQFF
TGCAGTGCATCGGGGAATAGTAATGAGCAGTTCTTC
>TRBV11-2|TRBJ2-2|TRBD1|few
CASSFMTGNAGELFF
TGTGCCAGCAGCTTCATGACAGGGAACGCCGGGGAGCTGTTTTTT
>TRBV12-3/TRBV12-4|TRBJ2-5|-|few
CASRGGPYGTQYF
TGTGCCAGCCGAGGAGGTCCATATGGGACCCAGTACTTC
>TRBV20-1|TRBJ2-2|-|once
CSARTAETNTGELLF
TGCAGTGCTAGGACCGCGGAGACGAACACCGGGGAGCTGCTTTTT
>TRBV5-6|TRBJ2-1|TRBD1|few
CASSRMGQGAIEQFF
TGTGCCAGCAGCCGGATGGGTCAGGGGGCCATTGAGCAGTTCTTC
>TRBV11-2|TRBJ1-1|-|once
CASSSLGGGLSTEAFF
TGTGCCAGCAGCTCCCTCGGCGGGGGTTTGAGCACTGAAGCTTTCTTT
>TRBV7-3|TRBJ2-1|-|-
CASSLTGGTFYNEQFF
TGTGCCAGCAGCTTAACCGGCGGGACTTTCTACAATGAGCAGTTCTTC
>TRBV5-1|TRBJ1-4|TRBD1|once
CASSTGTGNEKLFF
TGCGCCAGCAGCACCGGGACAGGGAATGAAAAACTGTTTTTT
>TRBV4-3|TRBJ2-2|-|-
CASSQEGKGYGELFF
TGCGCCAGCAGCCAAGAAGGGAAAGGGTACGGGGAGCTGTTTTTT
>TRBV20-1|TRBJ2-3|-|few
CSARAGHFRTDTQYF
TGCAGTGCTAGAGCCGGACACTTCCGCACAGATACGCAGTATTTT
>TRBV28|TRBJ2-7|-|-
CASRGTEGGSYEQYF
TGTGCCAGCAGGGGTACAGAAGGAGGGTCCTACGAGCAGTACTTC
>TRBV7-9|TRBJ2-6|-|few
CASSSGRSSGANVLTF
TGTGCCAGCAGCTCTGGACGGAGCTCTGGGGCCAACGTCCTGACTTTC
>TRBV20-1|TRBJ1-2|TRBD1|-
CGPGQRAANGYTF
TGCGGACCGGGACAGCGGGCTGCAAATGGCTACACCTTC
>TRBV28|TRBJ2-3|-|-
CASSFEPLSTDTQYF
TGTGCCAGCAGTTTTGAACCCCTGAGCACAGATACGCAGTATTTT
>TRBV12-3/TRBV12-4|TRBJ2-2|TRBD1|few
CASTRTGNTGELFF
TGTGCCAGCACCCGGACAGGCAACACCGGGGAGCTGTTTTTT
>TRBV25-1|TRBJ2-7|TRBD2|-
CATGGGLEQYF
TGTGCCACCGGGGGGGGGCTCGAGCAGTACTTC
>TRBV7-2|TRBJ1-5|-|few
CASSSVGGAGNQPQHF
TGTGCCAGCAGCTCGGTGGGGGGGGCCGGCAATCAGCCCCAGCATTTT
>TRBV6-1|TRBJ1-5|-|few
CASSGGHTYNQPQHF
TGTGCCAGCAGTGGCGGACATACCTACAATCAGCCCCAGCATTTT
>TRBV6-5|TRBJ1-2|-|-
CASSYGVVKDYGYTF
TGTGCCAGCAGTTACGGGGTTGTCAAGGACTATGGCTACACCTTC
>TRBV29-1|TRBJ2-2|TRBD2|-
CSVAPLGAGDTGELFF
TGCAGCGTTGCACCCTTAGGGGCGGGAGACACCGGGGAGCTGTTTTTT
>TRBV4-3|TRBJ2-6|TRBD1|-
CASSQDRGIGSGANVLTF
TGCGCCAGCAGCCAAGACAGGGGGATAGGATCTGGGGCCAACGTCCTGACTTTC
>TRBV12-3/TRBV12-4|TRBJ2-2|-|-
CASYLWDRTGELFF
TGTGCCAGCTACCTTTGGGATAGGACCGGGGAGCTGTTTTTT
>TRBV12-3/TRBV12-4|TRBJ2-3|-|many
CASSPTDTQYF
TGTGCCAGCAGTCCCACAGATACGCAGTATTTT
>TRBV12-3/TRBV12-4|TRBJ2-7|-|-
CASSLGGLEQYF
TGTGCCAGCAGTTTAGGTGGGTTGGAGCAGTACTTC
>TRBV12-3/TRBV12-4|TRBJ2-5|TRBD1|many
CASSSGQGTQETQYF
TGTGCCAGCAGTTCGGGACAGGGGACCCAAGAGACCCAGTACTTC
>TRBV12-3/TRBV12-4|TRBJ2-7|TRBD1|many
CASRKTGDEQYF
TGTGCCAGCAGAAAGACAGGGGATGAGCAGTACTTC